The next 11 T cell receptor beta chains were all read from a single sample in a study of blood T cell repertoires in COVID-19. The protocol was immunoSEQ multiplex PCR, while the TCRdb copy is restricted to in-frame clones and leaves out a portion. The data contain fewer than 180,000 clones, approximately 88% of them singletons. The sequencing sample was made of peripheral blood. These receptors were collected from an older man with acute or convalescent COVID-19.

V gene TRBV2 combines with J gene TRBJ2-5, with TRBD2 matching 9 bases. V lost 3 bases, J lost 7 bases, and 9 bases stayed unmatched. CDR1 is SNHLY and CDR2 is FYNNEI in the germline V gene. This CDR3 is 15 amino acids long. CDR3 DNA: TGTGCCAGCAGTGACCCCAGCGGGGGGAAGTGGACCCAGTACTTC. Translated: CASSDPSGGKWTQYF.

The J gene is TRBJ2-1, the V gene TRBV5-1; TRBD2 aligns across 13 bases. This CDR3 contains 16 residues. V dropped 0 bases and J dropped 9; count of bases not matched to a gene: 6. Germline-derived CDR1 and CDR2 are SGHRS and YFSETQ. The chain's CDR3 is CASSLGGTSGALEQFF. CDR3 coding DNA: TGCGCCAGCAGCTTGGGAGGGACTAGCGGGGCTCTTGAGCAGTTCTTC.

The rearrangement uses TRBV20-1 and TRBJ1-1; D not certain. Germline loops: CDR1 DFQATT, CDR2 SNEGSKA (reference sequence). The CDR3 consists of 11 residues. CDR3 in amino acids: CILSGDTEAFF. Here the CDR3 DNA reads TGCATTTTATCCGGGGACACTGAAGCTTTCTTT.

The chain combines TRBV7-2 with TRBJ2-1; D is possibly TRBD1 (5 bases). This CDR3 spans 14 amino acids. The germline V gene has CDR1 SGHTA and CDR2 FQGNSA. V was trimmed by 4 bases and J by 1 base, leaving 8 bases between them. The CDR3 nucleotides read TGTGCCAGCAGCTATCGACAGTCCTACAATGAGCAGTTCTTC. Translation gives CASSYRQSYNEQFF.

The chain recombines TRBV6-5 with TRBJ1-4; the match to TRBD1 covers 7 bases. J was trimmed by 8 bases and V by 0 bases; bases with no gene match: 9. CDR3 length: 16 residues. Germline V gene sequence: CDR1 MNHEY, CDR2 SVGAGI. The chain's CDR3 is CASSYSPGQGGEKLFF. The CDR3 region has the DNA TGTGCCAGCAGTTACTCCCCGGGCCAAGGGGGCGAAAAACTGTTTTTT.

This clone was picked up one time. This chain joins TRBV10-2 and TRBJ2-3, with D tentatively TRBD1 (6 bases). The CDR3 has 15 amino acids. Trimming removed 10 bases from V and 2 bases from J, with 19 bases in between. CDR1 is WSHSY and CDR2 is SAAADI in the germline V gene. The CDR3 sequence: CATSRGTPPTDTQYF. The CDR3 region has the DNA TGCGCCACAAGTAGAGGGACACCCCCCACAGATACGCAGTATTTT.

The V call is TRBV19, the J call TRBJ1-5, with 9 bases that match TRBD1. Germline-derived CDR1 and CDR2 are LNHDA and SQIVND (reference sequence). V lost 7 bases and J lost 5; bases outside the gene matches: 9. This CDR3 contains 15 residues. CDR3 bases: TGTGCCAGTACGGACAGGGGAAGTTCGGATCAGCCCCAGCATTTT. Residues: CASTDRGSSDQPQHF.

The chain uses TRBV12-5 and TRBJ1-3; no definite D call. The CDR3 has 14 amino acids. In germline, CDR1 is LGHNT, CDR2 FRNRAP. The V end was cut by 5 bases, the J end by 2 bases, with 10 bases between. The CDR3 spells CASGQDTPGNTIYF. CDR3 DNA: TGTGCTAGTGGTCAGGATACTCCTGGAAACACCATATATTTT.

This clone was found many times. This rearrangement joins TRBV3-1 (or the pseudogene TRBV3-2) to TRBJ2-3, with a tentative D call TRBD2 (6 bases). Germline CDR1 LGHDT, CDR2 YNNKEL (reference sequence). The CDR3 contains 17 residues. Trimming pared 0 bases from V and 4 bases from J, leaving 17 bases between. Here the CDR3 reads CASSQESGYRKADTQYF. CDR3 coding DNA: TGTGCCAGCAGCCAAGAAAGCGGGTACCGTAAAGCAGATACGCAGTATTTT.

V gene TRBV15 combines with J gene TRBJ2-1; D not resolved. The CDR3 totals 15 residues. The ends were cut back, 5 bases at V and 9 bases at J, with 20 bases in the middle. The germline CDR1 and CDR2 sequences are LNHNV and YYDKDF (reference sequence). The chain's CDR3 is CATSDLLPSLSEQFF. The CDR3 nucleotides are TGTGCCACCAGCGACCTACTACCATCCTTAAGTGAGCAGTTCTTC.

The chain is built from TRBV9 and TRBJ1-2; possible D gene TRBD1, 5 bases. Germline CDR1 is SGDLS and CDR2 is YYNGEE. Deletions cut 0 bases from V and 5 bases from J, with 14 bases between. The CDR3 spans 15 residues. Here the CDR3 DNA reads TGTGCCAGCAGCGTAGGGGGGGTAGCAGGGTATGGCTACACCTTC. Translation: CASSVGGVAGYGYTF.